The clone carrying this TCR beta chain is a singleton in its sample. Per the original methods: Nucleated cell number was recorded as an estimate derived from reference gene primer amplification. Clones were read by immunoSEQ multiplex PCR, and TCRdb kept only the in-frame ones, dropping some. That table is the source of V, J and clone size, and D and trimming were worked out from the DNA. The sample contains approximately 80,000 clones, 70% to 90% of which appear only once. This record belongs to a study of blood T cell repertoires in COVID-19. Enrolled during active infection, Seattle patients were then followed longitudinally. This CDR3 spans 15 amino acids. The trim removed 3 bases at V and 4 bases at J, leaving 8 bases unmatched. CDR1 and CDR2 from the germline V gene are SNHLY and FYNNEI.

V usage is TRBV2 and J usage is TRBJ1-2; 7 bases agree with TRBD1. Sequencing was done on a sample of peripheral blood. This receptor was identified in a woman aged 80 or over with COVID-19, enrolled during active disease. DNA for the CDR3: TGTGCCAGCAGTGACGGCAGGGGGACGTTCTATGGCTACACCTTC. Translated, it gives CASSDGRGTFYGYTF.